A single sample is the source of the 7 T cell receptor beta chains below, sequenced in a study of shared clonotypes between healthy human individuals (dated by TCRdb to the early 2020s). For the CD8 naive samples, CD45RO-negative cells were positively selected for CCR7, yielding a CD45RA+CCR7+ population from which TemRA cells were excluded. Library preparation used the immunoSEQ multiplex PCR assay. This is the immuneACCESS table as TCRdb keeps it, with only in-frame sequences that have V and J called. A part of the clones is gone; compared with another copy, unresolved V genes explain less than half, and the rest is unexplained. For this sample the table gives approximately 2,000,000 clones, of which around 95% were detected only once. Less than 2% of the sample belongs to the ten largest clones. Sequences were obtained from naive CD8+ T cells from PBMCs. This sample's cell subset or site label indicates: CD45RA+CCR7+. These receptors all come from a man in his late teens or twenties in good health. Some clones in this sample may be carry-over from other donors' samples.

The rearrangement joins TRBV7-9 to TRBJ2-1; 8 nucleotides align to TRBD2. This CDR3 spans 15 amino acids. The junction had 4 bases not matched to a gene; V was cut back by 3 bases and J by 3 bases. Per germline, CDR1 SEHNR and CDR2 FQNEAQ (reference sequence). This CDR3 reads CASSFGLAHYNEQFF. Here the CDR3 DNA reads TGTGCCAGCAGCTTTGGACTAGCACACTACAATGAGCAGTTCTTC.

This rearrangement joins TRBV6-6 to TRBJ1-4; 7 bases are a match to TRBD1. Per germline, CDR1 MNHNY and CDR2 SVGAGI (reference sequence). CDR3 length: 15 amino acids. V gave up 0 bases and J gave up 6 bases; unmatched junction bases: 4. CDR3 sequence: CASSYSAGGDEKLFF. CDR3 DNA: TGTGCCAGCAGTTACTCTGCAGGGGGGGATGAAAAACTGTTTTTT.

This clone was counted a single time. The chain combines TRBV28 with TRBJ2-5; the D is unclear. The CDR3 has 15 amino acids. V was cut by 7 bases and J by 1 base, with 16 bases left in between. The germline CDR1 and CDR2 sequences are MDHEN and SYDVKM. This chain's CDR3 is CASTPPPAGQETQYF. In DNA form, the CDR3 reads TGTGCCAGCACTCCCCCACCGGCAGGCCAAGAGACCCAGTACTTC. Based on the CDR3 plus reference TRBV28 and TRBJ2-5, the full variable domain is DVKVTQSSRYLVKRTGEKVFLECVQDMDHENMFWYRQDPGLGLRLIYFSYDVKMKEKGDIPEGYSVSREKKERFSLILESASTNQTSMYLCASTPPPAGQETQYFGPGTRLLVL.

The chain employs TRBV5-1 and TRBJ1-4, with 7 nucleotides matching TRBD1. The CDR3 extends over 14 amino acids. With 3 bases clipped from V and 6 bases from J, the junction kept 5 bases outside the gene matches. The V gene's germline CDR1 is SGHRS and CDR2 YFSETQ. The CDR3 DNA reads as TGCGCCAGCAGCTGGCGACAGGGCGATGAAAAACTGTTTTTT. It encodes CASSWRQGDEKLFF. Full variable domain (rest looked up from reference TRBV5-1 and TRBJ1-4): KAGVTQTPRYLIKTRGQQVTLSCSPISGHRSVSWYQQTPGQGLQFLFEYFSETQRNKGNFPGRFSGRQFSNSRSEMNVSTLELGDSALYLCASSWRQGDEKLFFGSGTQLSVL.

CDR3 protein: CASGQGRTSGYTF. For the CDR3, the DNA is TGTGCCAGCGGACAGGGGCGTACCTCAGGCTACACCTTC. V and J are TRBV28 and TRBJ1-2, with TRBD1 matching over 9 bases. Germline V gives CDR1 MDHEN, CDR2 SYDVKM. The CDR3 consists of 13 residues. V trimming: 8 bases; J trimming: 8 bases; junction bases outside the gene matches: 9.

J is TRBJ2-5 and V is TRBV9, with 7 bases matching TRBD1. After removal of 3 bases from V and 2 bases from J, the junction contained 7 bases not matched to a gene. Looked up from germline, CDR1 is SGDLS and CDR2 is YYNGEE. The length of the CDR3 is 15 residues. CDR3 coding DNA: TGTGCCAGCAGCGGAGACAGGGTGGCGCAAGAGACCCAGTACTTC. Protein product: CASSGDRVAQETQYF.

The V call is TRBV21-1, the J call TRBJ2-7; the DNA was not compared with TRBD2, the D call given in the table. TRBV21-1 is a recognized pseudogene. The CDR3 extends over 19 amino acids. The chain's CDR3 is CASSKVCGLAGMHEGEQYF. Here the CDR3 DNA reads TGTGCCAGCAGCAAAGTTTGTGGGTTAGCGGGAATGCACGAAGGCGAGCAGTACTTC.